This entry describes one T cell receptor (beta chain). The trim removed 4 bases at V and 0 bases at J, leaving 12 bases unmatched. This CDR3 is built from 18 residues. Germline-derived CDR1 and CDR2 are WSHSY and SAAADI. This specimen comes from a study of control samples from healthy donors and cancer patients. TCRdb's copy holds only in-frame clones and misses some; the assay was immunoSEQ multiplex PCR. The table has about 130,000 clones, around 94% seen once. The sample comprised PBMCs. The clonotype comes from a man aged 60-69 years with colorectal cancer. The chain employs TRBV10-2 and TRBJ2-3; TRBD2 aligns across 8 bases. This CDR3 is CASSGPSTRGGSTDTQYF. CDR3 nucleotide sequence: TGCGCCAGCAGTGGTCCCTCTACTCGCGGGGGGAGCACAGATACGCAGTATTTT.